Sequencing of this TCR beta chain was carried out in a study of blood T cells in healthy people across ages. The length of the CDR3 is 14 residues. The germline CDR1 and CDR2 sequences are GTSNPN and SVGIG (reference sequence). V was cut by 7 bases and J by 14 bases, with 29 bases left in between. Using a J-beta primer mix together with a sample-barcoded 5' primer, a second PCR was run for roughly 7 to 11 cycles. Each CDR3 protein gets one entry after TCRdb re-called the 5' RACE reads with MiXCR. The data show hundreds of thousands of distinct CDR3 sequences, with 45% to 60% seen just once and 50% to 65% held by the top ten.

Sequencing was done on a sample of blood. The rearrangement joins TRBV30 to TRBJ1-1; D might be TRBD1 (5 bases). This clonotype was obtained from a man between 60 and 75 years old in good health. The chain's CDR3 is CASGGVAGLNEQFF. The CDR3 coding sequence is TGTGCCTCTGGAGGGGTGGCAGGGTTAAATGAGCAGTTCTTT.